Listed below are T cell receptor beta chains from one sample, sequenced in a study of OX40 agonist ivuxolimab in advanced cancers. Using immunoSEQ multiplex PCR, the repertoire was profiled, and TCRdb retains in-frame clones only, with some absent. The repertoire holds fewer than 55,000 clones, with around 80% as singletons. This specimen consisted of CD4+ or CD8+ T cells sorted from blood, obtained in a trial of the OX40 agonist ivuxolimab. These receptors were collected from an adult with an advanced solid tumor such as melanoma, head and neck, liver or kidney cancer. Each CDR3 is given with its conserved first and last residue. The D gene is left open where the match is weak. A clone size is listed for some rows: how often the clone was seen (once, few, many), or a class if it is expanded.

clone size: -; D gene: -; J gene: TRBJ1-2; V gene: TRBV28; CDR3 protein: CASSFRRYTNMEVVGGYTF; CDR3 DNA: TGTGCCAGCAGTTTTCGGAGATACACCAACATGGAAGTTGTTGGCGGCTACACCTTC
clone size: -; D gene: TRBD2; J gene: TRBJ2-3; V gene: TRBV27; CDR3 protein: CASSFRIAGGGDTQYF; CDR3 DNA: TGTGCCAGCAGTTTTAGGATAGCGGGAGGTGGGGATACGCAGTATTTT
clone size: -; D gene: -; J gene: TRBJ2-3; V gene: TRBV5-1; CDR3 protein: CASSLGEPLLGTDTQYF; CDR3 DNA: TGCGCCAGCAGCTTGGGGGAACCTTTATTGGGCACAGATACGCAGTATTTT
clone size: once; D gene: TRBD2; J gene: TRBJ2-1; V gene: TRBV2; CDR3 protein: CASSLAGGYNEQFF; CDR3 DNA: TGTGCCAGCAGTCTAGCGGGAGGCTACAATGAGCAGTTCTTC
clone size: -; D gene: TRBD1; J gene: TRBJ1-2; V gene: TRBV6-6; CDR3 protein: CASSYPVQGAGGYTF; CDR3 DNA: TGTGCCAGCAGTTACCCCGTACAGGGGGCTGGTGGCTACACCTTC
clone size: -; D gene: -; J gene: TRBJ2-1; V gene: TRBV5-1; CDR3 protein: CASSSGVRYNEQFF; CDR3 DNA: TGCGCCAGCAGCTCAGGGGTGCGCTACAATGAGCAGTTCTTC
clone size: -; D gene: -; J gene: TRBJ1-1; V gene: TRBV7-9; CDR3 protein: CASSLDTVGAFF; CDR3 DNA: TGTGCCAGCAGCTTAGATACGGTCGGAGCTTTCTTT
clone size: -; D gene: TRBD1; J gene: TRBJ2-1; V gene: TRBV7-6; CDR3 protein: CASSLGLGTGYNEQFF; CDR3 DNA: TGTGCCAGCAGCTTAGGGCTTGGGACAGGTTACAATGAGCAGTTCTTC
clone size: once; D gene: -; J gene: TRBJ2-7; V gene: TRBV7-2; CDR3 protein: CASSSQGGRTYEQYF; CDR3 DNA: TGTGCCAGCAGCAGTCAGGGGGGAAGGACCTACGAGCAGTACTTC
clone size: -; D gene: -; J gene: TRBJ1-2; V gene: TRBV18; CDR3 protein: CASSPWNYGYTF; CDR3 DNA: TGTGCCAGCTCACCGTGGAACTATGGCTACACCTTC
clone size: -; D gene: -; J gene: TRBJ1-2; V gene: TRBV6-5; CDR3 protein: CASRIQGGYGYTF; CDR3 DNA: TGTGCCAGCAGGATACAAGGAGGCTATGGCTACACCTTC
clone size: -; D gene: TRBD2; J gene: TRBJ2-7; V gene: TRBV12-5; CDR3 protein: CASGWDYSSYEQYF; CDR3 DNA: TGTGCTAGTGGTTGGGACTACTCCTCCTACGAGCAGTACTTC
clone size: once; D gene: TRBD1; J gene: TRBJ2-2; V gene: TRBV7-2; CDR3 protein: CASSRYRGTDTGELFF; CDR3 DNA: TGTGCCAGCAGCCGATACAGGGGCACGGACACCGGGGAGCTGTTTTTT
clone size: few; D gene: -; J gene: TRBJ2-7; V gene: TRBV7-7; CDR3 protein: CASSSTVGAYEQYF; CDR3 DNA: TGTGCCAGCAGCTCCACGGTCGGGGCTTACGAGCAGTACTTC
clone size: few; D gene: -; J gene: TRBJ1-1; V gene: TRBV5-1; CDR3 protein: CASTLARLGNTEAFF; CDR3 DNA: TGCGCCAGCACCTTGGCCCGGCTTGGGAACACTGAAGCTTTCTTT
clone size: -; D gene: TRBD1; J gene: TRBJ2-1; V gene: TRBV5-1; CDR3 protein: CASSRDGQGIAEQFF; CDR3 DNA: TGCGCCAGCAGCCGCGACGGACAGGGGATAGCCGAGCAGTTCTTC
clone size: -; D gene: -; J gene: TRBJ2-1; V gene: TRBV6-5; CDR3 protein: CATTRGRGNEQFF; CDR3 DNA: TGTGCCACGACACGCGGAAGGGGGAATGAGCAGTTCTTC